The clone carrying this TCR beta chain was recorded a few times. Its antigen is currently unknown. Assay: immunoSEQ multiplex PCR; the TCRdb copy retains only in-frame clones and omits some. The repertoire includes under 150,000 clones, approximately 90% of them detected once, and around 0.7% sits in the top ten. The CDR3 contains 16 residues. The junction had 3 bases not matched to a gene; V was cut back by 0 bases and J by 3 bases. Germline V CDR1 and CDR2: SGHRS, YFSETQ. While the first cohort had hundreds of subjects, the donors belonged to the separate validation cohort of about 120 subjects. This entry belongs to a study of cytomegalovirus exposure and HLA in healthy donors. The overall study: In a later analysis, the roughly 110 validation repertoires were reported to have used the same platform as the approximately 690 first-cohort repertoires. Study results and caveats: First-cohort TCR clusters tended to co-occur in the approximately 110 validation repertoires, a later analysis found.

This receptor was taken from a man aged 18 to 30 in good health and CMV-seronegative. The chain couples TRBV5-1 to TRBJ2-7; TRBD2 agrees at 13 bases. Sequencing was done on a sample of PBMCs. In DNA, the CDR3 is TGCGCCAGCAGCTTGGGCGGGACTAGCGGGATCTACGAGCAGTACGTC. Its protein product is CASSLGGTSGIYEQYV.